The following is a T cell receptor (beta chain) sequence with its context. What it binds is unknown. This sample was included in a study of post-analysis software for immune sequencing data. Study-level information: Disease trajectories encompassed relapsing-remitting, secondary progressive and progressive-relapsing multiple sclerosis.

TCR beta libraries were prepared from cDNA with unique molecular identifiers. TCRdb reanalysed the PCR reads using MiXCR and keeps one entry per CDR3 protein. The sample has about 540,000 distinct CDR3 sequences, approximately 34% seen once; the top ten hold 4.5% to 7.5%. Study-level results: With TRBV5-6, TRBV5-1 and TRBV20-1 included, about five TRBV segments were more frequent in patients than in controls. Compared with controls, patients showed significantly lower normalized Chao1 diversity.

Trimming removed 5 bases from V and 5 bases from J, with 11 bases in between. The germline V gene has CDR1 SGHKS and CDR2 YYEKEE (reference sequence). This CDR3 spans 14 amino acids. J is TRBJ1-6 and V is TRBV5-5, with no clear D. What was sequenced was blood. The TCR was taken from a girl aged 2-17 years with multiple sclerosis. Written as DNA, the CDR3 is TGTGCCAGCAGTTCGAAGACCCATAATTCACCCCTCCACTTT. Amino acids: CASSSKTHNSPLHF.